This is a list of T cell receptor beta chains from one sample in a study of blood T cell repertoires in COVID-19. Produced via immunoSEQ multiplex PCR; TCRdb's table is partial and in-frame only. The sample consists of about 74,000 clones, approximately 80% of them appearing once. What was sequenced was peripheral blood. These receptors all come from a human donor in a cohort sampled during active COVID-19. Both conserved end residues are part of each CDR3. Fields, in order: J gene, V gene, clone size, D gene, CDR3 protein, CDR3 DNA. The D gene is left open where the match is weak. Only part of the rows carry a size: once, few, many, or a class if the clone is expanded.

>TRBJ1-1|TRBV18|once|TRBD1
CASSPQTGDKAFF
TGTGCCAGCTCACCCCAAACAGGGGACAAGGCTTTCTTT
>TRBJ1-1|TRBV19|.|TRBD1
CASSMFGTAEAFF
TGTGCCAGTAGTATGTTTGGGACAGCTGAAGCTTTCTTT
>TRBJ2-5|TRBV9|.|.
CASSVEGQETQYF
TGTGCCAGCAGCGTTGAGGGACAAGAGACCCAGTACTTC
>TRBJ2-3|TRBV29-1|few|.
CSVVGQPGDTQYF
TGCAGCGTTGTGGGCCAACCAGGCGATACGCAGTATTTT
>TRBJ2-7|TRBV14|.|.
CASSHRASSYEQYF
TGTGCCAGCAGTCACAGGGCAAGCTCCTACGAGCAGTACTTC
>TRBJ2-3|TRBV3-1/TRBV3-2|.|TRBD2
CASSETSPDTQYF
TGTGCCAGCAGCGAGACTAGCCCAGATACGCAGTATTTT
>TRBJ2-1|TRBV9|.|.
CASSVVATGGNEQFF
TGTGCCAGCAGCGTAGTGGCCACCGGCGGGAATGAGCAGTTCTTC
>TRBJ2-7|TRBV7-2|.|.
CASSLGYRSYEQYF
TGTGCCAGCAGCTTAGGTTATCGCTCCTACGAGCAGTACTTC
>TRBJ2-7|TRBV27|.|TRBD2
CASRPGLAGPLEQYF
TGTGCCAGCAGACCGGGACTAGCGGGTCCCCTCGAGCAGTACTTC
>TRBJ2-7|TRBV7-9|few|TRBD2
CASSTRGLAGDSEQYF
TGTGCCAGCAGCACCAGGGGACTAGCGGGAGATTCCGAGCAGTACTTC
>TRBJ2-1|TRBV9|.|TRBD2
CASSASGSSYNEQFF
TGTGCCAGCAGCGCTAGCGGGAGCTCCTACAATGAGCAGTTCTTC
>TRBJ2-5|TRBV4-1|.|TRBD2
CASSQVAGVETQYF
TGCGCCAGCAGCCAAGTAGCGGGAGTTGAGACCCAGTACTTC
>TRBJ1-2|TRBV27|few|TRBD1
CASSDRTGGYTF
TGTGCCAGCAGTGACCGGACAGGGGGCTACACCTTC
>TRBJ2-7|TRBV6-5|.|.
CASSSGALYEQYF
TGTGCCAGCAGTTCTGGGGCCCTCTACGAGCAGTACTTC
>TRBJ2-7|TRBV14|.|TRBD2
CASRLEREWHYEQYF
TGTGCCAGCAGGCTGGAGCGGGAGTGGCACTACGAGCAGTACTTC
>TRBJ2-1|TRBV29-1|few|TRBD2
CSVRRLSGRFNEQFF
TGCAGCGTCCGTCGACTAAGCGGGAGGTTCAATGAGCAGTTCTTC
>TRBJ2-7|TRBV5-6|.|TRBD2
CASSLARASGPAPSYEQYF
TGTGCCAGCAGCTTGGCCCGGGCTAGCGGACCCGCCCCCTCCTACGAGCAGTACTTC
>TRBJ1-5|TRBV19|.|.
CASSGSNQPQHF
TGTGCCAGTAGCGGTAGCAATCAGCCCCAGCATTTT
>TRBJ2-1|TRBV5-1|.|TRBD2
CASSMVAGGGYNEQFF
TGCGCCAGCAGCATGGTGGCGGGAGGGGGGTACAATGAGCAGTTCTTC
>TRBJ2-7|TRBV10-3|.|.
CAISGGTLSYEQYF
TGTGCCATCAGTGGAGGGACTCTCTCCTACGAGCAGTACTTC
>TRBJ1-5|TRBV7-6|once|TRBD1
CASSTGQGVKAQPQHF
TGTGCCAGCAGCACCGGACAGGGGGTAAAGGCTCAGCCCCAGCATTTT
>TRBJ2-1|TRBV6-2/TRBV6-3|.|TRBD2
CASSYGGSYEQFF
TGTGCCAGCAGTTACGGCGGGAGTTATGAGCAGTTCTTC